A selection of T cell receptor beta chains follows, all from one sample in a study of blood T cell repertoires in COVID-19. The repertoire was sequenced with immunoSEQ multiplex PCR; TCRdb's copy has only in-frame clones and lacks some. Among over 150,000 clones, 79% were seen once, and the ten largest hold about 20%. The sequencing sample was made of PBMCs or T cells enriched from blood (not recorded which). The receptors were sampled from a woman in her 70s in a cohort exposed to, infected with or recovered from COVID-19 (not recorded which). Both conserved end residues are trimmed from each CDR3. D genes are given only for firm matches. The size of a clone is reported for some rows only, either as once, few or many, or as a class for expanded clones.

j_call: TRBJ1-2; v_call: TRBV24-1; d_call: .; clone_size: .; cdr3_aa: ATSDSRVGYGYT
j_call: TRBJ1-1; v_call: TRBV4-1; d_call: .; clone_size: .; cdr3_aa: AASSFGLNPTEAF
j_call: TRBJ1-5; v_call: TRBV24-1; d_call: TRBD1; clone_size: .; cdr3_aa: ATSDHRGSQPQH
j_call: TRBJ1-6; v_call: TRBV4-3; d_call: TRBD1; clone_size: .; cdr3_aa: ASSQAGTEGSPLH
j_call: TRBJ1-4; v_call: TRBV27; d_call: .; clone_size: .; cdr3_aa: ASRSVRGNEKLF
j_call: TRBJ2-1; v_call: TRBV28; d_call: .; clone_size: .; cdr3_aa: ASSLATGAGWNEQF
j_call: TRBJ1-2; v_call: TRBV18; d_call: .; clone_size: .; cdr3_aa: ASSPGLDPYGYT
j_call: TRBJ2-7; v_call: TRBV19; d_call: TRBD1; clone_size: once; cdr3_aa: ASRGTGIHEQY
j_call: TRBJ2-1; v_call: TRBV7-9; d_call: TRBD2; clone_size: .; cdr3_aa: ASSGREAHNEQF
j_call: TRBJ1-6; v_call: TRBV28; d_call: .; clone_size: .; cdr3_aa: ASSSPGTFLSPLH
j_call: TRBJ2-3; v_call: TRBV18; d_call: .; clone_size: .; cdr3_aa: ASSPTRDTDTQY
j_call: TRBJ1-2; v_call: TRBV18; d_call: TRBD1; clone_size: .; cdr3_aa: ASSLERRTGSLGGYT
j_call: TRBJ1-2; v_call: TRBV7-9; d_call: .; clone_size: .; cdr3_aa: ASSPRTANYGYT
j_call: TRBJ1-2; v_call: TRBV11-3; d_call: TRBD1; clone_size: .; cdr3_aa: ASSPRDRDYGYT
j_call: TRBJ2-3; v_call: TRBV11-2; d_call: TRBD2; clone_size: .; cdr3_aa: ASSPRLAGVRSTDTQY
j_call: TRBJ1-6; v_call: TRBV7-6; d_call: TRBD1; clone_size: .; cdr3_aa: ASSLYRTGNNSPLH
j_call: TRBJ2-7; v_call: TRBV5-1; d_call: .; clone_size: .; cdr3_aa: ASSLTSAEQY
j_call: TRBJ1-1; v_call: TRBV5-1; d_call: .; clone_size: .; cdr3_aa: ASSLAGGVTEAF
j_call: TRBJ1-6; v_call: TRBV6-5; d_call: .; clone_size: .; cdr3_aa: ASSYAGEGNSPLH
j_call: TRBJ1-2; v_call: TRBV5-1; d_call: .; clone_size: .; cdr3_aa: ASSLESPNYGYT
j_call: TRBJ2-7; v_call: TRBV11-3; d_call: TRBD1; clone_size: .; cdr3_aa: ASSSRGQPYEQY
j_call: TRBJ1-5; v_call: TRBV15; d_call: .; clone_size: .; cdr3_aa: ATSRNQETGQPQH
j_call: TRBJ2-1; v_call: TRBV2; d_call: TRBD2; clone_size: once; cdr3_aa: ASKRERATYNEQF
j_call: TRBJ1-4; v_call: TRBV28; d_call: .; clone_size: .; cdr3_aa: ASSLMGASEKLF
j_call: TRBJ1-1; v_call: TRBV7-3; d_call: TRBD1; clone_size: .; cdr3_aa: ASSLSGRGQSEAF
j_call: TRBJ2-7; v_call: TRBV5-8; d_call: .; clone_size: .; cdr3_aa: ASSLGPGRGYSYEQY
j_call: TRBJ2-2; v_call: TRBV18; d_call: .; clone_size: .; cdr3_aa: ASSPRGFTGELF
j_call: TRBJ1-5; v_call: TRBV24-1; d_call: TRBD1; clone_size: .; cdr3_aa: ATSEGTGVGNQPQH
j_call: TRBJ2-1; v_call: TRBV7-3; d_call: TRBD2; clone_size: .; cdr3_aa: ASSFGGRGYNEQF